These 18 T cell receptor beta chains were sequenced from one sample in a study of CD8 T cells in ankylosing spondylitis. TCRdb redid the calling of the 5' RACE reads with MiXCR, one entry per CDR3 protein. The sample consists of 300,000 to 400,000 distinct CDR3 sequences, 20% to 25% of them appearing once. The sequencing sample was made of blood, either unsorted or a sorted T cell fraction (not recorded which). The origin of the receptors is a male donor with ankylosing spondylitis or in good health (not recorded which).

This clonotype was detected many times. This sequence joins TRBV5-5 and TRBJ2-3; D gene unclear. CDR1 and CDR2 (germline): SGHKS, YYEKEE (reference sequence). Trimming took 0 bases from V and 0 from J, leaving 8 bases between them. The CDR3 is made up of 15 amino acids. CDR3 coding DNA: TGTGCCAGCAGCTTGGGGTGGTACAGCACAGATACGCAGTATTTT. Its translation: CASSLGWYSTDTQYF.

The rearrangement links TRBV20-1 to TRBJ2-7, with D perhaps assigned TRBD1 or TRBD2 (6 bases each). V lost 6 bases, J lost 3 bases, and 18 bases lay in between. This CDR3 has 14 residues. Per germline, CDR1 DFQATT and CDR2 SNEGSKA (reference sequence). CDR3 in amino acids: CSAGGRGQRYEQYF. The CDR3 DNA follows: TGCAGTGCAGGGGGGCGGGGACAACGCTACGAGCAGTACTTC.

This sequence joins TRBV4-1 and TRBJ2-7; D is perhaps TRBD2 (5 bases). Germline V CDR1 and CDR2: MGHRA, YSYEKL. The CDR3 sequence is 16 residues long. V was pared by 0 bases and J by 2 bases, with 14 bases between. CDR3 residues: CASSQDLGLAPYEQYF. CDR3 DNA: TGCGCCAGCAGCCAAGATCTAGGGCTAGCCCCCTACGAGCAGTACTTC.

The table lists this clonotype with many counts. The chain joins TRBV5-6 to TRBJ2-7; the D is unclear. The length of the CDR3 is 13 residues. The ends were cut back, 0 bases at V and 2 bases at J, with 6 bases in the middle. The germline V gene encodes CDR1 SGHDT and CDR2 YYEEEE. The CDR3 sequence: CASSLVDAYEQYF. Here the CDR3 DNA reads TGTGCCAGCAGCTTGGTCGACGCCTACGAGCAGTACTTC.

V is TRBV29-1 and J is TRBJ2-1, with D perhaps matching TRBD1 or TRBD2 (5 bases each). Per germline, CDR1 SQVTM and CDR2 ANQGSEA. V gave up 3 bases and J gave up 10 bases, with 16 bases separating them. The CDR3 spans 13 residues. In nucleotides, the CDR3 is TGCAGCGTTGATAGTGACACCGGGGACGAGCAGTTCTTC. As protein: CSVDSDTGDEQFF.

Only a few counts were recorded for this clonotype. The CDR3 DNA reads TGTGCCAGCAGCTCTGACCGCTCTGGGGCCAACGTCCTGACTTTC. Protein: CASSSDRSGANVLTF. The chain recombines TRBV12-3 or TRBV12-4 with TRBJ2-6; the D is unclear. V dropped 6 bases and J dropped 0 bases, with 9 bases sitting between them. The CDR3 has 15 residues.

The chain recombines TRBV27 with TRBJ2-1; 9 nucleotides match TRBD1. The CDR3 spans 16 residues. The germline V gene has CDR1 MNHEY and CDR2 SMNVEV (reference sequence). J lost 5 bases, V lost 5 bases, and 10 bases had no gene match. CDR3 sequence: CASSAWDRADNNEQFF. Here the CDR3 DNA reads TGTGCCAGCAGTGCGTGGGACAGGGCGGACAACAATGAGCAGTTCTTC.

This clonotype occurred a few times. This CDR3 reads CASSLAPQGSYEQYF. The CDR3 nucleotides read TGTGCCAGCAGTTTAGCGCCACAGGGCTCCTACGAGCAGTACTTC. The chain recombines TRBV12-3 or TRBV12-4 with TRBJ2-7; possibly TRBD1 for D (6 bases). This CDR3 has 15 amino acids. Trimming shortened V by 0 bases and J by 0 bases, and 9 bases separated the two germline ends.

The chain links TRBV13 to TRBJ2-3, with TRBD2 matching 9 bases. The V gene end was trimmed by 7 bases and the J gene end by 0 bases; junction bases not matched to a gene: 17. The germline V gene has CDR1 PRHDT and CDR2 FYEKMQ (reference sequence). This CDR3 has 19 residues. The DNA of the CDR3 is TGTGCCAGCACCCCCGATCCACTGAGGCTAGCGGGGAGCACAGATACGCAGTATTTT. This sequence encodes CASTPDPLRLAGSTDTQYF.

The rearrangement links TRBV30 to TRBJ2-7; TRBD1 is a possible D gene (7 bases). V was clipped by 1 base and J by 3 bases, with 10 bases between them. Germline V gene lookup returns CDR1 GTSNPN and CDR2 SVGIG (reference sequence). The CDR3 spans 13 residues. CDR3 sequence reads: CAWSGQGGYEQYF. Here the CDR3 DNA reads TGTGCCTGGAGTGGACAGGGAGGCTACGAGCAGTACTTC.

The chain couples TRBV15 to TRBJ2-5; a weak D match, TRBD2 (6 bases). The CDR3 loop spans 15 amino acids. Trimming pared 0 bases from V and 5 bases from J, leaving 13 bases between. CDR1 LNHNV and CDR2 YYDKDF come from the germline V gene (reference sequence). CDR3 loop: CATSRERREGETQYF. CDR3 nucleotide sequence: TGTGCCACCAGCAGAGAACGGCGGGAAGGGGAGACCCAGTACTTC.

In its sample, this clonotype was seen once. The rearrangement links TRBV7-9 to TRBJ2-3, with TRBD2 matching 10 bases. J was trimmed by 4 bases and V by 4 bases; bases with no gene match: 8. The CDR3 is made up of 16 amino acids. Per germline, CDR1 SEHNR and CDR2 FQNEAQ (reference sequence). This CDR3 reads CASSSLAGVRADTQYF. The CDR3 DNA follows: TGTGCCAGCAGCTCCCTAGCGGGGGTAAGGGCAGATACGCAGTATTTT.

The chain links TRBV27 to TRBJ2-7, with 9 positions matching TRBD1. V lost 0 bases and J lost 0; bases outside the gene matches: 12. This CDR3 contains 19 residues. Germline V CDR1 and CDR2: MNHEY, SMNVEV (reference sequence). The CDR3 loop reads CASSLSTDRGGKGSYEQYF. CDR3 sequence (DNA): TGTGCCAGCAGTTTATCTACCGACAGGGGGGGGAAAGGCTCCTACGAGCAGTACTTC.

Only a few counts were recorded for this clonotype. The chain carries TRBV6-5 and TRBJ2-5; 10 positions agree with TRBD1. The CDR3 is 15 residues long. With V trimmed by 2 bases and J by 5 bases, 5 bases remained unmatched. Per germline, CDR1 MNHEY and CDR2 SVGAGI. Written as DNA, the CDR3 is TGTGCCAGCAGTTACGGGGGGACAGGGGCGGAGACCCAGTACTTC. Encoded protein: CASSYGGTGAETQYF.

V is TRBV3-1 and J is TRBJ2-7, with D tentatively TRBD2 (5 bases). The CDR3 is 13 amino acids. Germline V CDR1 and CDR2: LGHDT, YNNKEL (reference sequence). Trimming took off 3 bases at V and 4 bases at J, with 10 bases between the two ends. Here the CDR3 reads CASSHGESYEQYF. The CDR3 nucleotides are TGTGCCAGCAGCCACGGGGAATCGTACGAGCAGTACTTC.

This clonotype was found a few times. The CDR3 DNA follows: TGTGCCAGCAGCTTATGGAAAGAGACCCAGTACTTC. Translation gives CASSLWKETQYF. The chain recombines TRBV11-2 with TRBJ2-5, with D unclear. The CDR3 sequence is 12 residues long. CDR1 and CDR2 from the germline V gene are SGHAT and FQNNGV. The V gene lost 2 bases and the J gene lost 3 bases, with 4 bases spanning the gap.

This clonotype has only a few counts. This rearrangement joins TRBV5-6 to TRBJ1-6, with 7 bases matching TRBD1. Germline V lookup: CDR1 SGHDT, CDR2 YYEEEE. The ends lost 4 bases at V and 8 bases at J; junction bases unmatched: 6. The CDR3 is 14 amino acids. The CDR3, as DNA: TGTGCCAGCAGCACCGGACAGGTTTATTCACCCCTCCACTTT. It encodes CASSTGQVYSPLHF.

The chain recombines TRBV6-5 with TRBJ2-3; tentatively, D is TRBD1 (6 bases). Germline assignment: CDR1 MNHEY and CDR2 SVGAGI. The germline V and J ends were trimmed by 0 bases and 6 bases, with 19 bases remaining between them. There are 17 residues in the CDR3. CDR3 coding DNA: TGTGCCAGCAGTTACTCGAAGGGCATACAGGGTTGGGATACGCAGTATTTT. It specifies CASSYSKGIQGWDTQYF.